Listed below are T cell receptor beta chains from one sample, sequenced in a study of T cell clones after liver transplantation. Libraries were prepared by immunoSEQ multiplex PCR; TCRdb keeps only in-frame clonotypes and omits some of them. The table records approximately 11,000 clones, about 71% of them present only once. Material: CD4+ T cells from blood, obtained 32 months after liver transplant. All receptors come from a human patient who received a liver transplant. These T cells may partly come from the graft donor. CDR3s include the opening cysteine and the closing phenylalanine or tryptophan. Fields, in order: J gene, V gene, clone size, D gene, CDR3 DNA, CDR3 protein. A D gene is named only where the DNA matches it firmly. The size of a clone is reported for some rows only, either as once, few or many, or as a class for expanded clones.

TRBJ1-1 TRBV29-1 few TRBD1 TGCAGCGTGGGCAGGGGGACGATGGACGCTGAAGCTTTCTTT CSVGRGTMDAEAFF
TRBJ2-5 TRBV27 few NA TGTGCCAGCAGTCCCGGTGGGACCCAGTACTTC CASSPGGTQYF
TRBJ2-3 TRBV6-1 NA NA TGTGCCAGCAGTGATGGGCAGGGGTTCGGCACAGATACGCAGTATTTT CASSDGQGFGTDTQYF
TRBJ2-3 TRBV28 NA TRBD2 TGTGCCAGCAGACTAGGGGGGACTAGCGACACAGATACGCAGTATTTT CASRLGGTSDTDTQYF
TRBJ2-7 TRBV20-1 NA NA TGCAGTGCCCGCCGGGGGTTCGAGCAGTACTTC CSARRGFEQYF
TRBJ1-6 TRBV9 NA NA TGTGCCAGCAGCGAGGTCGGGCGGCAGTATAATTCACCCCTCCACTTT CASSEVGRQYNSPLHF
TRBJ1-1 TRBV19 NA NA TGTGCCAGTACGGCCGGGAACACTGAAGCTTTCTTT CASTAGNTEAFF
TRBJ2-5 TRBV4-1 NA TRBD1 TGCGCCAGCAGCTCAGGGGGCCGCGAGACCCAGTACTTC CASSSGGRETQYF
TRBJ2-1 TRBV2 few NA TGTGCCAAGGGGGACTCTACAAATGAGCAGTTCTTC CAKGDSTNEQFF
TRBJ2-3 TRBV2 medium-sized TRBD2 TGTGCCAGCGGAACTAGCGGGACCGACACAGATACGCAGTATTTT CASGTSGTDTDTQYF
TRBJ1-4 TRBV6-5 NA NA TGTGCCAGCAGCCTCGGTTTGCTGAGGGGTGAAAAACTGTTTTTT CASSLGLLRGEKLFF
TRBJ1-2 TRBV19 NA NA TGTGCCAGTAACCCCAGCGGATCTAACTATGGCTACACCTTC CASNPSGSNYGYTF
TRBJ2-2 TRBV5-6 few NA TGTGCCAGCAGCTTGGGAACAGGGATTTTGGCCGGGGAGCTGTTTTTT CASSLGTGILAGELFF
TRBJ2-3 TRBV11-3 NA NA TGTGCCAGCAGCTCCAGGAACGGCGGAGTCACAGATACGCAGTATTTT CASSSRNGGVTDTQYF
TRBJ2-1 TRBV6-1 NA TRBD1 TGTGCCAGCAGTTCTCAGGGGGATGAGCAGTTCTTC CASSSQGDEQFF
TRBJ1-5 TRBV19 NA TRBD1 TGTGCCAGTAGTCTGACAGGGGGCAGGGACAATCAGCCCCAGCATTTT CASSLTGGRDNQPQHF
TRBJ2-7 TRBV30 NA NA TGTGCCTGGAGTCACGGGGCCTACGAGCAGTACTTC CAWSHGAYEQYF
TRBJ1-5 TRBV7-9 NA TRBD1 TGTGCCAGCAGCCTCGGACAGGGGAATCAGCCCCAGCATTTT CASSLGQGNQPQHF
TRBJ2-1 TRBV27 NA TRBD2 TGTGCCAGCAGTTTATCGGCGGGGGGGTACAATGAGCAGTTCTTC CASSLSAGGYNEQFF
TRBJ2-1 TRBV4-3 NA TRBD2 TGCGCCAGCAGCCAAGATGGGGCTAGCGGGAGTATCAATGAGCAGTTCTTC CASSQDGASGSINEQFF
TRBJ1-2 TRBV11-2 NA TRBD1 TGTGCCAGCAGCTTAGTAGGGGGTCAGGGGGCAGGTGGCTACACCTTC CASSLVGGQGAGGYTF
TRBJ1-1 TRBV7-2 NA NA TGTGCCAGCAGCTTATCCCCCAGGGGGAACACTGAAGCTTTCTTT CASSLSPRGNTEAFF
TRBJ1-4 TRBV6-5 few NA TGTGCCAGCAGCCCATCGTGGGGAACGGATGAAAAACTGTTTTTT CASSPSWGTDEKLFF
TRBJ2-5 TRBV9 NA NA TGTGCCAGCAGCTCAAACCTGGAGGAGGGGGCGCTGGCTCGGGAGACCCAGTACTTC CASSSNLEEGALARETQYF
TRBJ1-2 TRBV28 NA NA TGTGCCAGCAGTTTTGAAAGCGGCTATGGCTACACCTTC CASSFESGYGYTF
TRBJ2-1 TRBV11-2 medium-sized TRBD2 TGTGCCAGCAGCCCCCGACTAGCGGGAGGGTATGAGCAGTTCTTC CASSPRLAGGYEQFF
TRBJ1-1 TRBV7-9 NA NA TGTGCCATCTTCAAGCACGGCACTGAAGCTTTCTTT CAIFKHGTEAFF
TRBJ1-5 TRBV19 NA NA TGTGCCAGTAGTATGTTTATTTATAGCAATCAGCCCCAGCATTTT CASSMFIYSNQPQHF
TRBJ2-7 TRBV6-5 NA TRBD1 TGTGCCAGCAGTCCGGGGACAGGCCGCTACGAGCAGTACTTC CASSPGTGRYEQYF
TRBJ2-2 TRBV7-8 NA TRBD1 TGTGCCAGCAGCCTAGACAGGGGTTTTACCGGGGAGCTGTTTTTT CASSLDRGFTGELFF
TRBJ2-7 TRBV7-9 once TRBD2 TGTGCCAGCAGCCAGGGACTACGGTTTTACGAGCAGTACTTC CASSQGLRFYEQYF
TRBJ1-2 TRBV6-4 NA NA TGTGCCAGCAGTGACGGACCTAACTATGGCTACACCTTC CASSDGPNYGYTF
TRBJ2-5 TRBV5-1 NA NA TGTGCCAGCAGCGGCATGGAAGAGACCCAGTACTTC CASSGMEETQYF
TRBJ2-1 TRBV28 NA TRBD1 TGTGCCAGCAGTCAGGGGGACAGACTCTACAATGAGCAGTTCTTC CASSQGDRLYNEQFF
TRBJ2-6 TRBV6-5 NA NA TGTGCCAGCAGTGGAGCTGGGGCCAACGTCCTGACTTTC CASSGAGANVLTF
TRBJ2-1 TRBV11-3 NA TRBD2 TGTGCCAGCAGCTTTAATGCGGGAGACCCCGGGGAGCAGTTCTTC CASSFNAGDPGEQFF
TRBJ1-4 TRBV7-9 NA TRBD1 TGTGCCAGCAGCCAGAGGACAGGGGTTAATGAAAAACTGTTTTTT CASSQRTGVNEKLFF
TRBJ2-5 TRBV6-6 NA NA TGTGCCAGCAGTTACCTCATCGGAGGCGAGACCCAGTACTTC CASSYLIGGETQYF
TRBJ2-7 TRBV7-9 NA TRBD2 TGTGCCAGCAGCCCGGGACTAGCGATCTACGAGCAGTACTTC CASSPGLAIYEQYF
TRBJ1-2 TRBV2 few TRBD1 TGTGCCAGCAGTGTTGGAGCGGGACAGGGAATCGTTTGGGGTGGCTACACCTTC CASSVGAGQGIVWGGYTF
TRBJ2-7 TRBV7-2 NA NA TGTGCCAGCAGCTTAGCGACAGAGCCCTCCTACGAGCAGTACTTC CASSLATEPSYEQYF